The 15 T cell receptor beta chains presented below share a single source sample, sequenced in a study of blood T cell repertoires in COVID-19. The table came from immunoSEQ multiplex PCR; TCRdb's copy has only in-frame clones and leaves some out. The sample comprises some 290,000 clones, roughly 86% of which are singletons, and roughly a tenth rests with the top ten. Sample: PBMCs or T cells enriched from blood (not recorded which). The receptor set was obtained from a woman in her 30s who had recovered from COVID-19.

The sample holds one count of this clone. V and J are TRBV4-1 and TRBJ1-2; the D gene is possibly TRBD1 (6 bases). This CDR3 comprises 15 residues. Trimming pared 3 bases from V and 4 bases from J, leaving 15 bases between. The germline V gene has CDR1 MGHRA and CDR2 YSYEKL. CDR3 bases: TGCGCCAGCAGCCATTACGAACAGGGATCCTATGGCTACACCTTC. This gives the protein CASSHYEQGSYGYTF.

This clone has just one count. The rearrangement uses TRBV19 and TRBJ2-1, with TRBD1 identical over 9 bases. Germline assignment: CDR1 LNHDA and CDR2 SQIVND (reference sequence). V shed 7 bases, J shed 6 bases, and the junction held 4 bases outside the gene matches. The CDR3 totals 13 residues. As DNA, the CDR3 is TGTGCCAGTACCACGGACAGGGGCAATGAGCAGTTCTTC. Translated: CASTTDRGNEQFF.

V usage is TRBV5-1 and J usage is TRBJ1-4; 7 bases line up with TRBD1. The CDR3 totals 15 residues. Unmatched junction bases numbered 6, after V lost 0 bases and J lost 7 bases. CDR1 is SGHRS and CDR2 is YFSETQ in the germline V gene. In DNA, the CDR3 is TGCGCCAGCAGCTTGGGACAGGGTTGGGGTGAAAAACTGTTTTTT. As protein: CASSLGQGWGEKLFF.

The rearrangement links TRBV7-9 to TRBJ2-7; D possibly corresponds to TRBD2 (5 bases). Per germline, CDR1 SEHNR and CDR2 FQNEAQ (reference sequence). V was pared by 5 bases and J by 5 bases, with 13 bases between. This CDR3 comprises 13 residues. CDR3 sequence (DNA): TGTGCCAGCAGCCTGATGGAGGACCACGAGCAGTACTTC. Protein: CASSLMEDHEQYF.

The J gene is TRBJ2-1, the V gene TRBV11-2; D is unclear. Trimming shortened V by 8 bases and J by 5 bases, and 7 bases separated the two germline ends. The CDR3 runs 11 residues. CDR1 is SGHAT, CDR2 FQNNGV, per germline. The CDR3 sequence: CASRGNNEQFF. The DNA for the CDR3 is TGTGCCAGCCGCGGAAACAATGAGCAGTTCTTC.

The V gene is TRBV29-1, the J gene TRBJ1-2; TRBD1 matches 8 bases. The CDR3 is 16 amino acids. The J segment lost 4 bases and the V segment lost 0 bases, leaving 10 bases of the junction unmatched. The V gene's germline CDR1 is SQVTM and CDR2 ANQGSEA. The CDR3 is CSVEDWGTGVIYGYTF. CDR3 sequence (DNA): TGCAGCGTTGAAGATTGGGGGACAGGAGTTATCTATGGCTACACCTTC.

The chain couples TRBV19 to TRBJ1-5; 8 nucleotides agree with TRBD1. The CDR3 covers 18 residues. After removal of 5 bases from V and 6 bases from J, the junction contained 18 bases not matched to a gene. Germline lookup yields CDR1 LNHDA and CDR2 SQIVND (reference sequence). The CDR3 here is CASSLRRPGGEGFQPQHF. The CDR3 bases are TGTGCCAGTAGTCTCCGGAGACCAGGGGGCGAAGGGTTTCAGCCCCAGCATTTT.

The genes are TRBV11-2 and TRBJ1-1, with no clear D. From germline, CDR1 is SGHAT and CDR2 FQNNGV. This CDR3 is 15 amino acids long. The ends were cut back, 5 bases at V and 0 bases at J, with 13 bases in the middle. As DNA, the CDR3 is TGTGCCAGCAGCCCGAGTCTAAGCTTGAACACTGAAGCTTTCTTT. It codes for CASSPSLSLNTEAFF. Together with reference TRBV11-2 and TRBJ1-1, the CDR3 gives the full variable domain: EAGVAQSPRYKIIEKRQSVAFWCNPISGHATLYWYQQILGQGPKLLIQFQNNGVVDDSQLPKDRFSAERLKGVDSTLKIQPAKLEDSAVYLCASSPSLSLNTEAFFGQGTRLTVV.

A single count supports this clone. J is TRBJ2-3 and V is TRBV27; 7 bases align to TRBD2. Germline CDR1 MNHEY, CDR2 SMNVEV (reference sequence). The CDR3 contains 16 residues. With V trimmed by 6 bases and J by 0 bases, 9 bases remained unmatched. For the CDR3, the DNA is TGTGCCAGCAGCAGAGCGGGGTGGCTTAGCACAGATACGCAGTATTTT. This sequence encodes CASSRAGWLSTDTQYF.

The V and J genes are TRBV13 and TRBJ1-6; D may be TRBD1 (5 bases). CDR3 length: 16 residues. Germline values: CDR1 PRHDT, CDR2 FYEKMQ (reference sequence). V was clipped by 0 bases and J by 3 bases, with 9 bases between them. The DNA for the CDR3 is TGTGCCAGCAGCTTAGGGCCGGGGGGCTATAATTCACCCCTCCACTTT. This encodes CASSLGPGGYNSPLHF.

The chain is built from TRBV28 and TRBJ1-5; 8 nucleotides line up with TRBD1. Per the germline V gene, CDR1 is MDHEN and CDR2 is SYDVKM. The CDR3 loop spans 16 amino acids. The trim removed 5 bases at V and 7 bases at J, leaving 13 bases unmatched. CDR3 sequence: CASSPRGQAEGQPQHF. The CDR3 coding sequence is TGTGCCAGCAGTCCGAGGGGACAGGCTGAGGGGCAGCCCCAGCATTTT.

The genes are TRBV27 and TRBJ1-1; 7 bases line up with TRBD1. With V trimmed by 2 bases and J by 5 bases, 5 bases remained unmatched. CDR1 and CDR2 (germline): MNHEY, SMNVEV (reference sequence). This CDR3 spans 14 amino acids. This CDR3 reads CASSLEDRRTEAFF. The CDR3 coding sequence is TGTGCCAGCAGTTTAGAGGACAGGAGAACTGAAGCTTTCTTT.

Concerning this clone itself: One end of the junction varies from germline; a read error may be responsible. The chain is built from TRBV10-3 and TRBJ2-3, with TRBD1 matching over 12 bases. The CDR3 runs to 14 residues. Germline CDR1 ENHRY, CDR2 SYGVKD. The CDR3 loop reads CAISPGQGANRLVF. The CDR3 coding sequence is TGTGCCATCAGTCCGGGACAGGGGGCCAACAGGCTAGTTTTT.

The rearrangement uses TRBV5-4 and TRBJ2-3, with TRBD1 as a possible D gene (5 bases). V was shortened by 4 bases and J by 0 bases, with 12 bases between the two germline ends. The CDR3 is 15 amino acids. Germline loops: CDR1 SGHNT, CDR2 YYREEE (reference sequence). CDR3 amino acids: CASSLTVGSTDTQYF. CDR3 DNA sequence: TGTGCCAGCAGCCTGACAGTTGGGAGCACAGATACGCAGTATTTT. Based on the CDR3 plus reference TRBV5-4 and TRBJ2-3, the full variable domain is ETGVTQSPTHLIKTRGQQVTLRCSSQSGHNTVSWYQQALGQGPQFIFQYYREEENGRGNFPPRFSGLQFPNYSSELNVNALELDDSALYLCASSLTVGSTDTQYFGPGTRLTVL.

The genes are TRBV19 and TRBJ1-6; 7 bases align to TRBD1. The CDR3 is 14 residues long. Trimming at V came to 7 bases and at J to 11 bases, leaving 11 bases not matched to a gene. The V gene's germline CDR1 is LNHDA and CDR2 SQIVND (reference sequence). CDR3 in amino acids: CASTLQNRGPPLHF. The CDR3, as DNA: TGTGCCAGTACCTTGCAAAACAGGGGTCCACCCCTCCACTTT.